One and the same sample provided the 6 T cell receptor beta chains below, sequenced in a study of T cell repertoires in cytomegalovirus infection (dated by TCRdb to the late 2010s). The antigens of these receptors remain unknown. In light of the paper, this sample's treatment or condition label describes: in vitro stimulation with specific CMV peptide epitopes to enrich CMV-specific T cells. Sequencing was carried out with an Illumina HiSeq 1500. TCRdb ran its own pipeline on the public reads, namely fastp trimming at Q25 and MiXCR clone calling, and kept in-frame beta chains. Identical CDR3 protein sequences are pooled into one entry, listed with their most common genes and DNA. This sample lists 680,000 or so distinct CDR3 sequences; around a third were detected once. The top ten constitute 15% to 20% of the sample. This specimen was cultured PBMCs, taken from culture after CMV antigen stimulation. The receptor set was obtained from a human donor in good health (CMV status not recorded). Some clones in this sample may be carry-over from other donors' samples.

Only a few counts were recorded for this clonotype. The chain combines TRBV7-2 with TRBJ2-2; a weak D match, TRBD2 (7 bases). Trimming took 0 bases from V and 4 from J, leaving 12 bases between them. CDR1 is SGHTA, CDR2 FQGNSA, per germline. The CDR3 runs 16 residues. The CDR3 sequence: CASSLARGAGTGELFF. The CDR3 DNA sequence: TGTGCCAGCAGCTTAGCTCGGGGGGCTGGCACCGGGGAGCTGTTTTTT.

This clonotype was found many times. The rearrangement links TRBV7-8 to TRBJ2-7, with 8 bases identical to TRBD1. V shed 2 bases and J 4 bases; nucleotides not matched to a gene: 10. Germline V gene lookup returns CDR1 SGHVS and CDR2 FQNEAQ. This CDR3 spans 16 amino acids. CDR3 bases: TGTGCCAGCAGCTTATTGGCAGGGGGCGCCTCGTACGAGCAGTACTTC. Encoded protein: CASSLLAGGASYEQYF.

J is TRBJ2-7 and V is TRBV7-2; the D is unclear. Germline CDR1 reads SGHTA; CDR2 reads FQGNSA. The V gene lost 7 bases and the J gene lost 5 bases, with 21 bases spanning the gap. The CDR3 has 15 amino acids. This CDR3 is CASNLPRGPLDEQYF. CDR3 nucleotide sequence: TGTGCCAGCAACCTCCCCCGAGGTCCCCTCGACGAGCAGTACTTC.

This chain joins TRBV5-4 and TRBJ2-3; no definite D call. The V end was cut by 0 bases, the J end by 4 bases, with 12 bases between. CDR3 length equals 15 residues. Germline CDR1 and CDR2: SGHNT and YYREEE (reference sequence). The CDR3: CASSLAASSADTQYF. The CDR3 coding sequence is TGTGCCAGCAGCTTGGCCGCCAGCTCAGCAGATACGCAGTATTTT.

J is TRBJ2-2 and V is TRBV6-1; 9 bases are a match to TRBD1. With V trimmed by 5 bases and J by 3 bases, 4 bases remained unmatched. Germline values: CDR1 MNHNS, CDR2 SASEGT. The length of the CDR3 is 15 residues. In DNA form, the CDR3 reads TGTGCCAGCAGTAAAGGACAGGGGCACACCGGGGAGCTGTTTTTT. It translates to CASSKGQGHTGELFF.

This clonotype was seen ten or more times. The chain employs TRBV6-6 and TRBJ2-3; TRBD1 matches 7 bases. With 5 bases clipped from V and 8 bases from J, the junction kept 16 bases outside the gene matches. CDR3 size: 16 residues. CDR1 and CDR2 (germline): MNHNY, SVGAGI (reference sequence). Written as DNA, the CDR3 is TGTGCCAGCAGTATTCGACAGGGACGCCATCGGGCTACGCAGTATTTT. Its translation is CASSIRQGRHRATQYF.